This T cell receptor (beta chain) was identified in a study of blood T cell repertoires in COVID-19. About the research overall: Acute-phase and convalescent COVID-19 samples originated in the United States, Italy and Spain. From T cells, B-cell-depleted T cells, or PBMCs came the material, which was cDNA or gDNA.

Original handling: Amplification of reference gene primers was used by the study to estimate nucleated cell counts. Sequenced by immunoSEQ multiplex PCR; TCRdb stores in-frame clones only, minus some. For V, J and clone size, that table is used; D and trimming come from the DNA. The profile shows 65,000 to 95,000 clones, roughly nine tenths of them singletons. Germline V gene data show CDR1 as MNHNY and CDR2 as SVGAGI (reference sequence). V lost 2 bases and J lost 2, with 6 bases in between. The CDR3 totals 13 residues. This chain connects TRBV6-6 to TRBJ1-1; D is undetermined. The sequenced material came from peripheral blood. The sequence came from an elderly man with acute or convalescent COVID-19. The CDR3 bases are TGTGCCAGCAGTTACCTTGTCAACACTGAAGCTTTCTTT. It yields the protein CASSYLVNTEAFF.